Following are 15 T cell receptor beta chains from one sample sequenced in a study of T cell responses to AZD1222 COVID-19 vaccine. The data were produced by immunoSEQ multiplex PCR, yet TCRdb's version contains in-frame clones alone and is incomplete. Here the sample spans some 130,000 clones, 89% being singletons. Here the sequenced sample was peripheral blood, taken on day 0 of AZD1222 vaccination. The source is an adult in good health.

The genes are TRBV6-4 and TRBJ2-1; D might be TRBD1 (6 bases). The V end lost 9 bases, the J end lost 7 bases, and 13 bases lay between the germline ends. Germline V gives CDR1 MRHNA, CDR2 SNTAGT. The CDR3 sequence is 12 residues long. CDR3 bases: TGTGCCAGGAGGACAGTTAAGAATGAGCAGTTCTTC. It translates to CARRTVKNEQFF.

Here the CDR3 DNA reads TGCGCCAGCAGTGCGGGTGATGGGGCCTACAATGAGCAGTTCTTC. As protein: CASSAGDGAYNEQFF. The chain joins TRBV10-1 to TRBJ2-1; no firm D call. CDR3 length equals 15 residues. CDR1 is WNHNN and CDR2 is SYGVQD in the germline V gene (reference sequence). The V end lost 4 bases, the J end lost 2 bases, and 12 bases lay between the germline ends.

The chain carries TRBV2 and TRBJ1-2, with 10 bases identical to TRBD1. CDR3 length: 14 amino acids. The junction had 6 bases not matched to a gene; V was cut back by 4 bases and J by 7 bases. Germline V gives CDR1 SNHLY, CDR2 FYNNEI. The CDR3 nucleotides read TGTGCCAGCAGTGGAAGTAGACAGGGGGCTGGCTACACCTTC. Translating gives CASSGSRQGAGYTF.

This chain uses TRBV5-4 with TRBJ1-2; 7 nucleotides agree with TRBD1. The CDR3 spans 14 residues. CDR1 is SGHNT and CDR2 is YYREEE in the germline V gene (reference sequence). Trimming at V came to 4 bases and at J to 4 bases, leaving 7 bases not matched to a gene. CDR3 region: CASSISTGLYGYTF. CDR3 DNA sequence: TGTGCCAGCAGCATTTCGACAGGGCTCTATGGCTACACCTTC.

The rearrangement uses TRBV27 and TRBJ2-5; D remains unclear. The CDR3 has 11 residues. The germline V and J ends were trimmed by 5 bases and 5 bases, with 6 bases remaining between them. Per germline, CDR1 MNHEY and CDR2 SMNVEV (reference sequence). CDR3: CASSDGETQYF. In DNA, the CDR3 is TGTGCCAGCAGTGATGGGGAGACCCAGTACTTC.

V and J are TRBV6-2 or TRBV6-3 and TRBJ1-2; 10 nucleotides agree with TRBD1. The CDR3 totals 15 residues. V lost 6 bases, J lost 6 bases, and 10 bases stayed unmatched. Germline CDR1 is MNHEY and CDR2 is SVGEGT. The CDR3: CASSPPGQGSNGYTF. CDR3 DNA: TGTGCCAGCAGCCCCCCGGGACAGGGGAGCAATGGCTACACCTTC.

This chain uses TRBV3-1 (or the pseudogene TRBV3-2) with TRBJ2-5, with D possibly being TRBD1 (5 bases). Germline lookup yields CDR1 LGHDT and CDR2 YNNKEL (reference sequence). V was clipped by 0 bases and J by 3 bases, with 8 bases between them. The CDR3 is 14 amino acids. The CDR3 DNA reads as TGTGCCAGCAGCCAAGATCGCAGGGAAGAGACCCAGTACTTC. Amino acid sequence: CASSQDRREETQYF.

The rearrangement joins TRBV7-2 to TRBJ2-2; no clear D gene. CDR1 is SGHTA, CDR2 FQGNSA, per germline. Trimming took 5 bases from V and 0 from J, leaving 13 bases between them. This CDR3 has 16 residues. The CDR3 loop reads CASSPFGVTNTGELFF. The CDR3, as DNA: TGTGCCAGCAGCCCCTTTGGGGTCACGAACACCGGGGAGCTGTTTTTT. The full variable domain, rest sourced from reference TRBV7-2 and TRBJ2-2, is GAGVSQSPSNKVTEKGKDVELRCDPISGHTALYWYRQSLGQGLEFLIYFQGNSAPDKSGLPSDRFSAERTGGSVSTLTIQRTQQEDSAVYLCASSPFGVTNTGELFFGEGSRLTVL.

This rearrangement joins TRBV5-1 to TRBJ1-1; possible D gene TRBD1, 5 bases. Per germline, CDR1 SGHRS and CDR2 YFSETQ. Trimming left V 4 bases short and J 5 bases short, with 15 bases between. CDR3 length equals 14 residues. CDR3 residues: CASSHTGGVTEAFF. CDR3 coding DNA: TGCGCCAGCAGCCATACTGGGGGGGTGACTGAAGCTTTCTTT. Full variable domain (rest looked up from reference TRBV5-1 and TRBJ1-1): KAGVTQTPRYLIKTRGQQVTLSCSPISGHRSVSWYQQTPGQGLQFLFEYFSETQRNKGNFPGRFSGRQFSNSRSEMNVSTLELGDSALYLCASSHTGGVTEAFFGQGTRLTVV.

This chain connects TRBV14 to TRBJ2-7, with 9 bases lining up with TRBD1. After removal of 3 bases from V and 4 bases from J, the junction contained 4 bases not matched to a gene. Germline CDR1 SGHDN, CDR2 FVKESK. The CDR3 covers 14 residues. CDR3 DNA sequence: TGTGCCAGCAGCCAGACAGGGGGGGAATACGAGCAGTACTTC. Its translation is CASSQTGGEYEQYF.

V gene TRBV30 combines with J gene TRBJ1-1; D not resolved. The CDR3 covers 15 residues. Germline CDR1 and CDR2: GTSNPN and SVGIG (reference sequence). Trimming took 1 base from V and 0 from J, leaving 12 bases between them. CDR3: CAWSAPLFMNTEAFF. The CDR3 DNA sequence: TGTGCCTGGAGTGCACCTTTGTTCATGAACACTGAAGCTTTCTTT. Together with reference TRBV30 and TRBJ1-1, the CDR3 gives the full variable domain: SQTIHQWPATLVQPVGSPLSLECTVEGTSNPNLYWYRQAAGRGLQLLFYSVGIGQISSEVPQNLSASRPQDRQFILSSKKLLLSDSGFYLCAWSAPLFMNTEAFFGQGTRLTVV.

V gene TRBV2 combines with J gene TRBJ1-2; possibly TRBD1 for D (5 bases). V shed 11 bases and J shed 0 bases, with 10 bases lying between them. The CDR3 consists of 12 residues. Germline loops: CDR1 SNHLY, CDR2 FYNNEI. CDR3 in DNA: TGTGCCGGGAAAGGGGCTAACTATGGCTACACCTTC. This translates into CAGKGANYGYTF.

V usage is TRBV2 and J usage is TRBJ2-1, with 7 bases lining up with TRBD1. Germline lookup yields CDR1 SNHLY and CDR2 FYNNEI. The CDR3 length is 14 residues. The junction had 4 bases not matched to a gene; V was cut back by 6 bases and J by 2 bases. CDR3 coding DNA: TGTGCCAGCAGCCGAACAGGGGCCTACAATGAGCAGTTCTTC. Translation: CASSRTGAYNEQFF.

The gene calls are TRBV4-1 and TRBJ1-3; no clear D gene. Germline V gene lookup returns CDR1 MGHRA and CDR2 YSYEKL. Trimming cost V 8 bases and J 1 base, with 12 bases left between them. The CDR3 is 14 residues long. CDR3 region: CASGGSDSGNTIYF. The CDR3 bases are TGCGCCAGCGGTGGATCTGATTCTGGAAACACCATATATTTT.

V usage is TRBV6-6 and J usage is TRBJ1-2, with 10 bases lining up with TRBD1. After removal of 8 bases from V and 4 bases from J, the junction contained 4 bases not matched to a gene. The germline CDR1 and CDR2 sequences are MNHNY and SVGAGI (reference sequence). The CDR3 is 13 residues long. CDR3 nucleotide sequence: TGTGCCAGCTTGGACAGGGGGGCCTATGGCTACACCTTC. As protein: CASLDRGAYGYTF.